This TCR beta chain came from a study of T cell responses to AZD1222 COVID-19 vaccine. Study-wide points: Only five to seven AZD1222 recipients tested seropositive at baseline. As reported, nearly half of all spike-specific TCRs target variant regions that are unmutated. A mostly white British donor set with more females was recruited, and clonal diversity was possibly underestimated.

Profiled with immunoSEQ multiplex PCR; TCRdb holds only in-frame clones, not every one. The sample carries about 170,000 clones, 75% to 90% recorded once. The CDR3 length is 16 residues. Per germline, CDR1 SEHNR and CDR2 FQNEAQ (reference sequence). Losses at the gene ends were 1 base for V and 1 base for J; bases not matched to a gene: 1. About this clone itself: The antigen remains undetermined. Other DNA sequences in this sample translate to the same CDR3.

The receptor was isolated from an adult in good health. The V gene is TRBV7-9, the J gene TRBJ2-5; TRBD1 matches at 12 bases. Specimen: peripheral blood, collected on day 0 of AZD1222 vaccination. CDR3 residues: CASSLGDRGLQETQYF. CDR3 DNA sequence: TGTGCCAGCAGCTTAGGGGACAGGGGGCTCCAAGAGACCCAGTACTTC. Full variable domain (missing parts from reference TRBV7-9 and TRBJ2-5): DTGVSQNPRHKITKRGQNVTFRCDPISEHNRLYWYRQTLGQGPEFLTYFQNEAQLEKSRLLSDRFSAERPKGSFSTLEIQRTEQGDSAMYLCASSLGDRGLQETQYFGPGTRLLVL.